These T cell receptor beta chains were read from a single sample in a study of a mutant IDH1 vaccine in newly diagnosed glioma. The repertoire was sequenced with immunoSEQ multiplex PCR; TCRdb's copy has only in-frame clones and lacks some. The table shows about 52,000 clones, with about three quarters occurring only once. These receptors have no known antigen. This specimen consisted of PBMCs, obtained from a glioma patient whose treatment included an IDH1 peptide vaccine. These TCRs come from a woman between 35 and 50 years old with glioma. Some clones in this sample may be carry-over from other donors' samples. CDR3s leave out the opening cysteine and the closing phenylalanine or tryptophan.

CDR3aa: ASSFLGANTEAF; v_gene: TRBV7-3
CDR3aa: ASSVGTAPSYEQY; v_gene: TRBV9
CDR3aa: ASSEQGVGNTIY; v_gene: TRBV2
CDR3aa: ASSERRPGTSGNQPQH; v_gene: TRBV2
CDR3aa: ASNRDRGLGEQY; v_gene: TRBV19
CDR3aa: ASSPMDSNYGYT; v_gene: TRBV2
CDR3aa: AISESGYEQY; v_gene: TRBV10-3
CDR3aa: ASSDPRVSHNEQF; v_gene: TRBV25-1
CDR3aa: ASRHRGSQPQH; v_gene: TRBV6-1
CDR3aa: ASSRRTSGGLTDTQY; v_gene: TRBV7-2
CDR3aa: ASSQRGGDYEQY; v_gene: TRBV4-2
CDR3aa: ASSVEAVLAYEQY; v_gene: TRBV9
CDR3aa: ASSLQGRDTEAF; v_gene: TRBV9
CDR3aa: ASSQGGTGELF; v_gene: TRBV18
CDR3aa: ASSYVGLNTEAF; v_gene: TRBV6-6
CDR3aa: ACEGRGTEAF; v_gene: TRBV6-1
CDR3aa: ASSLWGARDEQY; v_gene: TRBV5-1
CDR3aa: ASSSSGAGNYGYT; v_gene: TRBV5-1
CDR3aa: ASRLPDRFGDTQY; v_gene: TRBV7-9